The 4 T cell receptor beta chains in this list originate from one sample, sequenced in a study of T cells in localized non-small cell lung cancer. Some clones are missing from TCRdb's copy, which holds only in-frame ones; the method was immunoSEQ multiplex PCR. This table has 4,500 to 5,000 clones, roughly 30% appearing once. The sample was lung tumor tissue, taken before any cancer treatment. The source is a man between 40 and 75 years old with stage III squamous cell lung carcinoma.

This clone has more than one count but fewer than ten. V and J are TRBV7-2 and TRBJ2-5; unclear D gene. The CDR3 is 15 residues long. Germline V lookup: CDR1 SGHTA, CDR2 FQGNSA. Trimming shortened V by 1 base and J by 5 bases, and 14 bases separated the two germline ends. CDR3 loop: CASSLGVRFLETQYF. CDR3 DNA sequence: TGTGCCAGCAGCTTAGGCGTCCGGTTCCTGGAGACCCAGTACTTC.

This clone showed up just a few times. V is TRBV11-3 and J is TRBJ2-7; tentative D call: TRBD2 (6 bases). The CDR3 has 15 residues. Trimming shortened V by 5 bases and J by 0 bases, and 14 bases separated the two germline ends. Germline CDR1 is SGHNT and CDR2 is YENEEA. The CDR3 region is CASSLLSGSSYEQYF. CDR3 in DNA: TGTGCCAGCAGCCTGTTGAGCGGGTCCTCCTACGAGCAGTACTTC.

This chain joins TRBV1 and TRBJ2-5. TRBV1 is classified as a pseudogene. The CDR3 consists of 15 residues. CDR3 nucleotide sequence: TGCGCCAGCAGCCAAGACCCTGAAGATCAAGAGACCCAGTACTTC. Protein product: CASSQDPEDQETQYF.

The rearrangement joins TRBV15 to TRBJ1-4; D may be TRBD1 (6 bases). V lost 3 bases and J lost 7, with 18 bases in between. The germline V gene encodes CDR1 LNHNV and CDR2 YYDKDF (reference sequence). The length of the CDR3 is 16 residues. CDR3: CATSSDEGGFGEKLFF. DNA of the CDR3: TGTGCCACCAGCAGTGATGAGGGGGGGTTTGGTGAAAAACTGTTTTTT.